Listed below are T cell receptor beta chains from one sample, sequenced in a study of neurological immune-mediated disorders. One entry per CDR3 protein results from TCRdb running MiXCR on the 5' RACE reads. The profile shows 40,000 to 55,000 distinct CDR3 sequences, roughly 3.2% of them singletons. Sequencing used PBMCs. These receptor sequences come from a woman aged 50 to 60 with multiple sclerosis. CDR3s include the opening cysteine and the closing phenylalanine or tryptophan. The order of the fields is J gene, D gene, V gene, clone size, CDR3 DNA, CDR3 protein. The D gene is left open where the match is weak. Size tells how often a clone was seen, or its class if it is expanded.

TRBJ2-3,TRBD2,TRBV7-6,many,TGTGCCAGCAGCTCGCCTGGGCTAGCGGGGGGACGAACAGATACGCAGTATTTT,CASSSPGLAGGRTDTQYF
TRBJ2-2,TRBD2,TRBV5-1,many,TGCGCCAGCAGCTTGCATGCGGGGGGCACCGGGGAGCTGTTTTTT,CASSLHAGGTGELFF
TRBJ2-5,.,TRBV15,many,TGTGCCACCTCTCTGTCCAGGGGTTTTGGCCAAGAGACCCAGTACTTC,CATSLSRGFGQETQYF
TRBJ2-7,.,TRBV7-9,many,TGTGCCAGCAGCTCCCAACAGGGCTGGGCGTACGAGCAGTACTTC,CASSSQQGWAYEQYF
TRBJ2-4,.,TRBV5-6,many,TGTGCCAGCAACCCGAGAGGGACCAAAAACATTCAGTACTTC,CASNPRGTKNIQYF
TRBJ2-5,.,TRBV11-2,many,TGTGCCAGCAGCTTATCCGCCTCTGGGGGGACCCAGTACTTC,CASSLSASGGTQYF
TRBJ2-5,.,TRBV7-9,many,TGTGCCAGCAGCCTACAGGGCAGTCCAGAGACCCAGTACTTC,CASSLQGSPETQYF
TRBJ1-2,TRBD1,TRBV29-1,many,TGCAGCGGCGGACAGGGGGACTATGGCTACACCTTC,CSGGQGDYGYTF
TRBJ2-1,.,TRBV27,many,TGTGCCAGCCGCGGTGGGGGGTTAAACCCCAATGAGCAGTTCTTC,CASRGGGLNPNEQFF
TRBJ2-3,TRBD2,TRBV7-2,many,TGTGCCAGCAGCTTCGATAGCGGGGGCACAGATACGCAGTATTTT,CASSFDSGGTDTQYF
TRBJ1-2,TRBD1,TRBV20-1,many,TGCAGTTCCAACCCCCGGACAGGCTGGTCTGGCTACACCTTC,CSSNPRTGWSGYTF
TRBJ2-1,.,TRBV11-2,many,TGTGCCAGCAGCCGTGATTCTGGGACAGAGCAGTTCTTC,CASSRDSGTEQFF
TRBJ2-1,TRBD2,TRBV7-2,many,TGTGCCAGCAGTCCCGGGGTGGGGCTAGCGGGGAATCAGGGGCAGTTCTTC,CASSPGVGLAGNQGQFF
TRBJ2-3,TRBD1,TRBV7-2,many,TGTGCCAGCAGCTACGACAGGGGTGGTGATACGCAGTATTTT,CASSYDRGGDTQYF
TRBJ2-3,.,TRBV7-9,many,TGTGCCAGCAGCTTAGGGGGGCCTTCCACAGATACGCAGTATTTT,CASSLGGPSTDTQYF
TRBJ1-5,TRBD1,TRBV20-1,many,TGCAGTGCCTACCCCGGGACAGGGGGAAGTCGGCCCCAGCATTTT,CSAYPGTGGSRPQHF
TRBJ2-7,TRBD2,TRBV11-3,many,TGTGCCAGCAGCTCCGGGACTAGCGGGAGGGCGGCCGATTACGAGCAGTACTTC,CASSSGTSGRAADYEQYF